The source of this T cell receptor beta chain is a study of CD4+ T cells in melanoma. General study results and limits: CD8+ T cell, macrophage and B cell function reportedly correlated with neoantigen-specific CD4+ T cells. Diverse differentiation states were reported for melanoma neoantigen-specific CD4+ T cells.

The assay was immunoSEQ multiplex PCR, and TCRdb's table has in-frame clones only and misses some. The sample has over 45,000 clones; approximately 70% are singletons. V lost 5 bases to trimming and J lost 4 bases, with 18 bases between them. Germline CDR1 SGHVS, CDR2 FQNEAQ. The CDR3 consists of 16 residues. Comment on this clone: Its antigen is still unknown.

Sequenced material: tumor tissue. The chain couples TRBV7-8 to TRBJ1-5; no definite D call. This sequence originates from a human donor with melanoma. CDR3 DNA: TGTGCCAGCAGCCCAAGGAGGTCGATCTCAAATCAGCCCCAGCATTTT. This sequence encodes CASSPRRSISNQPQHF.